These T cell receptor beta chains were read from a single sample in a study of T cell changes during pregnancy in multiple sclerosis. Sequenced by immunoSEQ multiplex PCR; TCRdb stores in-frame clones only, minus some. This sample has about 46,000 clones; more than 90% occur once, and the top ten carry about 8.1%. The sample consisted of CD8+ T cells from peripheral blood mononuclear cells, taken after pregnancy. The source of these receptors is a female donor with multiple sclerosis, enrolled in a pregnancy study. Each CDR3 is given with its conserved first and last residue. The D gene is left open where the match is weak. For some rows the clone size is stated as once, few or many, or as a class when expanded; others skip it.

D gene	J gene	clone size	V gene	CDR3 protein	CDR3 DNA
NA	TRBJ2-6	few	TRBV6-4	CASSDSASSGANVLTF	TGTGCCAGCAGTGACTCAGCTAGCTCTGGGGCCAACGTCCTGACTTTC
NA	TRBJ1-1	NA	TRBV15	CATSRDTTEAFF	TGTGCCACCAGCAGAGATACTACTGAAGCTTTCTTT
TRBD2	TRBJ2-3	NA	TRBV19	CASSTSGGTDTQYF	TGTGCCAGTAGCACTAGCGGGGGCACAGATACGCAGTATTTT
NA	TRBJ2-7	NA	TRBV11-1	CASSLGLADSYEQYF	TGTGCCAGCAGCCTGGGACTTGCGGATTCCTACGAGCAGTACTTC
NA	TRBJ2-3	NA	TRBV6-6	CASSWTDGADTQYF	TGTGCCAGCAGCTGGACTGACGGGGCAGATACGCAGTATTTT
NA	TRBJ1-1	NA	TRBV27	CASSLHGDWNTEAFF	TGTGCCAGCAGTTTACACGGCGACTGGAACACTGAAGCTTTCTTT
NA	TRBJ1-1	NA	TRBV6-6	CASSPEDTEAFF	TGTGCCAGCAGTCCTGAGGACACTGAAGCTTTCTTT
NA	TRBJ2-3	NA	TRBV6-4	CASSQDSDKGDTQYF	TGTGCCAGCAGTCAGGACAGTGACAAAGGAGATACGCAGTATTTT
NA	TRBJ2-1	NA	TRBV5-4	CASSFQINEQFF	TGTGCCAGCAGCTTTCAGATCAATGAGCAGTTCTTC
TRBD1	TRBJ1-2	NA	TRBV19	CASSTDREINYGYTF	TGTGCCAGTAGTACCGACAGGGAGATTAACTATGGCTACACCTTC
NA	TRBJ2-4	NA	TRBV13	CASSSSEDIQYF	TGTGCCAGCAGCTCCTCGGAGGACATTCAGTACTTC
TRBD2	TRBJ2-3	NA	TRBV9	CASSASGGAGDTQYF	TGTGCCAGCAGCGCCAGCGGGGGGGCTGGAGATACGCAGTATTTT
NA	TRBJ2-2	NA	TRBV5-6	CASSWTVTGELFF	TGTGCCAGCAGCTGGACAGTTACCGGGGAGCTGTTTTTT
TRBD1	TRBJ2-3	NA	TRBV7-9	CASRPGTAKPDTQYF	TGTGCCAGCAGACCCGGGACAGCGAAACCAGATACGCAGTATTTT
TRBD2	TRBJ2-3	NA	TRBV13	CASSAERESLDTQYF	TGTGCCAGCAGCGCGGAGCGGGAGTCCCTCGATACGCAGTATTTT
NA	TRBJ2-3	NA	TRBV30	CAWSVRWATTDTQYF	TGTGCCTGGAGTGTACGGTGGGCAACTACAGATACGCAGTATTTT
NA	TRBJ1-2	NA	TRBV9	CASSVRDVEGYTF	TGTGCCAGCAGCGTTCGGGATGTAGAAGGCTACACCTTC
NA	TRBJ2-3	NA	TRBV6-1	CASSEARDLNTQYF	TGTGCCAGCAGTGAAGCGAGGGATTTGAATACGCAGTATTTT
TRBD2	TRBJ2-5	once	TRBV5-6	CASSFSGARETQYF	TGTGCCAGCAGCTTTAGCGGGGCAAGGGAGACCCAGTACTTC
TRBD1	TRBJ2-7	NA	TRBV11-1	CASSYGTGIYEQYF	TGTGCCAGCAGCTACGGGACAGGGATCTACGAGCAGTACTTC
TRBD1	TRBJ1-2	once	TRBV7-6	CASSLSDRDGYTF	TGTGCCAGCAGCTTGTCCGACAGGGATGGCTACACCTTC
NA	TRBJ2-5	NA	TRBV2	CASRTSYTGETQYF	TGTGCCAGCAGGACATCTTACACGGGGGAGACCCAGTACTTC
NA	TRBJ2-1	NA	TRBV4-1	CASSQEASSYNEQFF	TGCGCCAGCAGCCAAGAGGCTAGCTCCTACAATGAGCAGTTCTTC
TRBD1	TRBJ2-1	NA	TRBV4-3	CASRVGQGAVNEQFF	TGCGCCAGCAGGGTGGGACAGGGGGCTGTCAATGAGCAGTTCTTC
NA	TRBJ2-1	NA	TRBV29-1	CSVDWQGGYEQFF	TGCAGCGTTGATTGGCAGGGGGGTTATGAGCAGTTCTTC
NA	TRBJ1-1	medium-sized	TRBV19	CASGRFVTEAFF	TGTGCCAGCGGGAGGTTTGTGACTGAAGCTTTCTTT
NA	TRBJ2-7	NA	TRBV11-2	CASSLSQGNHEQYF	TGTGCCAGCAGCTTATCACAGGGAAATCACGAGCAGTACTTC
TRBD1	TRBJ1-2	few	TRBV2	CASSRQGNYGYTF	TGTGCCAGCAGTCGACAGGGAAACTATGGCTACACCTTC
TRBD2	TRBJ2-1	NA	TRBV4-1	CASSQDPLTSGGLYNEQFF	TGCGCCAGCAGCCAAGATCCCCTGACTAGCGGGGGACTCTACAATGAGCAGTTCTTC
NA	TRBJ2-6	NA	TRBV18	CASSPGSVVSGANVLTF	TGTGCCAGCTCACCGGGCTCGGTAGTCTCTGGGGCCAACGTCCTGACTTTC
NA	TRBJ2-1	once	TRBV23-1	CASSQPDIYNEQFF	TGCGCCAGCAGTCAACCGGACATCTACAATGAGCAGTTCTTC
NA	TRBJ2-1	NA	TRBV29-1	CSVRRLTPAYNEQFF	TGCAGCGTCCGCCGTTTGACTCCGGCCTACAATGAGCAGTTCTTC
TRBD1	TRBJ2-7	NA	TRBV4-3	CASSQEAGQGREQYF	TGCGCCAGCAGCCAAGAGGCGGGACAGGGGCGCGAGCAGTACTTC
NA	TRBJ2-1	NA	TRBV5-6	CASSPWNRHNEQFF	TGTGCCAGCAGTCCTTGGAACAGGCACAATGAGCAGTTCTTC
TRBD1	TRBJ2-2	NA	TRBV14	CASSQGGQGRRTGELFF	TGTGCCAGCAGCCAAGGGGGACAGGGACGAAGAACCGGGGAGCTGTTTTTT
NA	TRBJ2-1	NA	TRBV20-1	CSATRRNEQFF	TGCAGTGCCACGAGGAGGAATGAGCAGTTCTTC
NA	TRBJ1-2	once	TRBV9	CASSVDGFINYGYTF	TGTGCCAGCAGCGTAGACGGTTTTATTAACTATGGCTACACCTTC
NA	TRBJ1-1	few	TRBV10-3	CAISSPTNTEAFF	TGTGCCATCAGTTCGCCTACGAACACTGAAGCTTTCTTT
NA	TRBJ1-2	NA	TRBV9	CASSAPPDQGTIYGYTF	TGTGCCAGCAGCGCGCCGCCCGACCAGGGGACTATCTATGGCTACACCTTC
TRBD1	TRBJ1-2	NA	TRBV6-5	CASSYSGQGARGYTF	TGTGCCAGCAGTTACTCGGGGCAGGGGGCGCGGGGCTACACCTTC
NA	TRBJ2-7	few	TRBV7-9	CASSLGYSWEQYF	TGTGCCAGCAGCTTAGGGTACTCTTGGGAGCAGTACTTC